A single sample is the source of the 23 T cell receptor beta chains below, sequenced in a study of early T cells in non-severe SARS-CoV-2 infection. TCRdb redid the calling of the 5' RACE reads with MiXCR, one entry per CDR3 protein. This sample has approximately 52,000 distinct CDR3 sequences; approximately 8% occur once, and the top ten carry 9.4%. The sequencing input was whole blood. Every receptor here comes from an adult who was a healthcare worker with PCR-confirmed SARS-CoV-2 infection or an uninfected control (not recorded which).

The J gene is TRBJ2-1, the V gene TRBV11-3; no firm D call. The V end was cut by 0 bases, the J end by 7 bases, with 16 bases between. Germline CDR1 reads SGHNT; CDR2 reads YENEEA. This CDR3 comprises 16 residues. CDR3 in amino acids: CASSLDSVAAMNEQFF. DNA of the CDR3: TGTGCCAGCAGCTTAGATAGTGTCGCAGCCATGAATGAGCAGTTCTTC.

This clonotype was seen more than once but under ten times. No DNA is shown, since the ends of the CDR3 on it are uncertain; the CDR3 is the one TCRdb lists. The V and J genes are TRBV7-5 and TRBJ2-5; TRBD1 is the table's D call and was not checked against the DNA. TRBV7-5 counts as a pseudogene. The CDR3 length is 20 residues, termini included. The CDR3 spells CISVPEALPSRTGAKETQYF.

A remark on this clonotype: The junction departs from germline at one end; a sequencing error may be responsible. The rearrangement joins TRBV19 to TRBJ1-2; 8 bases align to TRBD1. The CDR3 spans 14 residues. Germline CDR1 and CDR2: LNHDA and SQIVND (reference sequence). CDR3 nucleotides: TGTGTCAGTAGTGGGCGTGGACAGGGCTATGGCTACACCTTC. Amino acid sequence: CVSSGRGQGYGYTF.

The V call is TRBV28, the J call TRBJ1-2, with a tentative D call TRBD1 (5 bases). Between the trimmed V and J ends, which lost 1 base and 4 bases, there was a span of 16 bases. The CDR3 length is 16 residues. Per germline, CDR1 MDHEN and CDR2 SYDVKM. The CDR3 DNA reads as TGTGCCAGCAGTTTATTTGAGGGGAGGAGTGCCTATGGCTACACCTTC. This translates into CASSLFEGRSAYGYTF.

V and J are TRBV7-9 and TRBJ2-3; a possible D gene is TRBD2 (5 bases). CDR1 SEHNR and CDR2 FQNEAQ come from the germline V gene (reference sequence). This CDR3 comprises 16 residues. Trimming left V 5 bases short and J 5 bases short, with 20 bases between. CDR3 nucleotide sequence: TGTGCCAGCAGCCCCCCCGACATAGCGTTTATAGATACGCAGTATTTT. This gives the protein CASSPPDIAFIDTQYF.

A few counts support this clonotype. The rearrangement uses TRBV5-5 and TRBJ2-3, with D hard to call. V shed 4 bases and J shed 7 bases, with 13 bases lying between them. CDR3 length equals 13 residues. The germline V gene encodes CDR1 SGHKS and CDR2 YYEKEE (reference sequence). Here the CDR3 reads CASSPSLQNTQYF. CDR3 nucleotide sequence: TGTGCCAGCAGCCCTTCCCTACAAAATACGCAGTATTTT.

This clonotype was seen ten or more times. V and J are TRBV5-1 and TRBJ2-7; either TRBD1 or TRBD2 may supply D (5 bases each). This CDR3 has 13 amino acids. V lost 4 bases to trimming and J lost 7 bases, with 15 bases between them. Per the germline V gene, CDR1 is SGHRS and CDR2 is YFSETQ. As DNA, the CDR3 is TGCGCCAGCAGCACCGGGACGTCTTTGGAGCAGTACTTC. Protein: CASSTGTSLEQYF.

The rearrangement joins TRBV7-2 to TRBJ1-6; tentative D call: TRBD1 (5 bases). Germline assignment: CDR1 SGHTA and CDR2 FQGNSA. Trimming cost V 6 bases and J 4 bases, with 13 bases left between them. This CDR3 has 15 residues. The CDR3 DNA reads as TGTGCCAGCAGGTCCGGGACGGGATATAATTCACCCCTCCACTTT. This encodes CASRSGTGYNSPLHF.

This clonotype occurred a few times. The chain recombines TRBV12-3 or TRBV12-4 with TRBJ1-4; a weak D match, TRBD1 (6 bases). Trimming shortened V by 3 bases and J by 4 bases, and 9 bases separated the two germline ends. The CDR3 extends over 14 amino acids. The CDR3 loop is CASSLAGDNEKLFF. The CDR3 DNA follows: TGTGCCAGCAGTTTGGCAGGGGATAATGAAAAACTGTTTTTT.

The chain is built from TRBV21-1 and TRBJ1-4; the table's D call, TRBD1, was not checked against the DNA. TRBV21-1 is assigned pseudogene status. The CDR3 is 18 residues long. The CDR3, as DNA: TGTGCCAGCAGCAATAACAGTGTCAGGGGGCGGTCTAATGAAAAACTGTTTTTT. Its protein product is CASSNNSVRGRSNEKLFF.

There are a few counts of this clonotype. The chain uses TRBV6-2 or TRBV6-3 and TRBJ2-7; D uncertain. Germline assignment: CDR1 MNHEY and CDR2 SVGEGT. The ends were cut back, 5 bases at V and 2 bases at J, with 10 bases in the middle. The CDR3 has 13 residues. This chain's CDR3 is CASSTYYTYEQYF. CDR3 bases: TGTGCCAGCAGTACCTACTACACCTACGAGCAGTACTTC.

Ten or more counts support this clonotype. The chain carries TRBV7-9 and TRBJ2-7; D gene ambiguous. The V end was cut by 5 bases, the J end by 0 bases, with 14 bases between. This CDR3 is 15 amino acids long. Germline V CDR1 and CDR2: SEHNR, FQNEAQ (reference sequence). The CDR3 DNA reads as TGTGCCAGCAGCCCTTCGGCCAGGAGCTCCTACGAGCAGTACTTC. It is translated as CASSPSARSSYEQYF.

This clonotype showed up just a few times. Here the CDR3 DNA reads TGTGCCATTCGACAGGGCGGGACAGATACGCAGTATTTT. It codes for CAIRQGGTDTQYF. V usage is TRBV6-2 or TRBV6-3 and J usage is TRBJ2-3; 7 nucleotides agree with TRBD1. The germline CDR1 and CDR2 sequences are MNHEY and SVGEGT. Trimming took 10 bases from V and 3 from J; bases not matched to a gene: 7. This CDR3 has 13 amino acids.

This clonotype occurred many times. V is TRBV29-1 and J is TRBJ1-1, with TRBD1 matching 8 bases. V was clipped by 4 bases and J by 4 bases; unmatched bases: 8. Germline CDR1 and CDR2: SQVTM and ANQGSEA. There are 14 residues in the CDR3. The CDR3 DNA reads TGCAGCGTTGCCCGGGGGACAGGCGGCACTGAAGCTTTCTTT. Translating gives CSVARGTGGTEAFF. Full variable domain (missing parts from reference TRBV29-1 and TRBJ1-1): SAVISQKPSRDICQRGTSLTIQCQVDSQVTMMFWYRQQPGQSLTLIATANQGSEATYESGFVIDKFPISRPNLTFSTLTVSNMSPEDSSIYLCSVARGTGGTEAFFGQGTRLTVV.

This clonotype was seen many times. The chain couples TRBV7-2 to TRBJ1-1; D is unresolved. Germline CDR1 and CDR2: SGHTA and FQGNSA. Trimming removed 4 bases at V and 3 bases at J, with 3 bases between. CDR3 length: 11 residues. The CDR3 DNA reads TGTGCCAGCAGCTCCGACACTGAAGCTTTCTTT. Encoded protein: CASSSDTEAFF.

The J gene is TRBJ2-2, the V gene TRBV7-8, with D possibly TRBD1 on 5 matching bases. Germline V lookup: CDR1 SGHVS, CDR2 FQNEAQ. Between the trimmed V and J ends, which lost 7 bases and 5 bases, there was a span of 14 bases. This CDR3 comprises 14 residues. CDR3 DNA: TGTGCCAGCACCGCGACAAGGGGAACCGGGGAGCTGTTTTTT. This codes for CASTATRGTGELFF.

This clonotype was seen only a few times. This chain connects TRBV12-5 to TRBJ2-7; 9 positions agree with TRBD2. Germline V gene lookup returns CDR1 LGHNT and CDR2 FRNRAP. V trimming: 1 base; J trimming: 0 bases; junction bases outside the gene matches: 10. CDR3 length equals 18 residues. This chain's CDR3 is CASGLAFAGGLDSYEQYF. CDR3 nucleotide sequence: TGTGCTAGTGGTTTGGCTTTTGCGGGAGGGTTGGACTCCTACGAGCAGTACTTC. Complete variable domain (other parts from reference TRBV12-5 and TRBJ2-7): DARVTQTPRHKVTEMGQEVTMRCQPILGHNTVFWYRQTMMQGLELLAYFRNRAPLDDSGMPKDRFSAEMPDATLATLKIQPSEPRDSAVYFCASGLAFAGGLDSYEQYFGPGTRLTVT.

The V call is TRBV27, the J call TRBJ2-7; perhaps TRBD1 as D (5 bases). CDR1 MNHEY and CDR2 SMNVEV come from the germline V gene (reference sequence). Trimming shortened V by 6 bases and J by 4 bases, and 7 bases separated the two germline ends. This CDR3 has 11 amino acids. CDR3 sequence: CASRGRYEQYF. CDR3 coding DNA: TGTGCCAGCAGGGGGCGGTACGAGCAGTACTTC.

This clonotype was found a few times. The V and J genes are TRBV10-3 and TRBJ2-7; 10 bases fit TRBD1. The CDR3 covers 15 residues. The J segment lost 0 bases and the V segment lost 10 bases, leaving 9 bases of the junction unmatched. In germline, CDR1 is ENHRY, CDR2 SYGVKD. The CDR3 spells CATLAGQGLSYEQYF. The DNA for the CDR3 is TGTGCCACCCTTGCGGGACAGGGGCTCTCCTACGAGCAGTACTTC.

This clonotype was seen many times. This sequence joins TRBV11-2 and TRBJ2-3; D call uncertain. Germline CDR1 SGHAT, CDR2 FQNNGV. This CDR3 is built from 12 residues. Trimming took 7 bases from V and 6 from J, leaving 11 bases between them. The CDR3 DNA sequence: TGTGCCAGCAATCCACTGGGGGATACGCAGTATTTT. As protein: CASNPLGDTQYF.

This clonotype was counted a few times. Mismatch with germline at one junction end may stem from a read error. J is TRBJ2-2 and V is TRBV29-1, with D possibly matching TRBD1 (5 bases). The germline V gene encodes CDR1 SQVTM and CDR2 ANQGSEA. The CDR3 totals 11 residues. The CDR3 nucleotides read TGCAGCGCTGAATGGGGCAGGGAGCTGTTTTTT. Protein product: CSAEWGRELFF.

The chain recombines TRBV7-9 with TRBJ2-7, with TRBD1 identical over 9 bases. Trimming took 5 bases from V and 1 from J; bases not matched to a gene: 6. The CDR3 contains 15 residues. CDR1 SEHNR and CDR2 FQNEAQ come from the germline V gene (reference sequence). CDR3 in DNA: TGTGCCAGCAGCCCGCGGGGACAGGGTTCCTACGAGCAGTACTTC. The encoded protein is CASSPRGQGSYEQYF.

The chain's CDR3 is CASTSLTGVEQYF. The CDR3 DNA reads as TGTGCCAGCACTTCCTTGACAGGGGTCGAGCAGTACTTC. This chain links TRBV7-9 with TRBJ2-7; TRBD1 agrees at 8 bases. Germline CDR1 and CDR2: SEHNR and FQNEAQ (reference sequence). The CDR3 sequence is 13 residues long. The ends lost 7 bases at V and 6 bases at J; junction bases unmatched: 8. The full variable domain, with the rest looked up from reference TRBV7-9 and TRBJ2-7, is DTGVSQNPRHKITKRGQNVTFRCDPISEHNRLYWYRQTLGQGPEFLTYFQNEAQLEKSRLLSDRFSAERPKGSFSTLEIQRTEQGDSAMYLCASTSLTGVEQYFGPGTRLTVT.